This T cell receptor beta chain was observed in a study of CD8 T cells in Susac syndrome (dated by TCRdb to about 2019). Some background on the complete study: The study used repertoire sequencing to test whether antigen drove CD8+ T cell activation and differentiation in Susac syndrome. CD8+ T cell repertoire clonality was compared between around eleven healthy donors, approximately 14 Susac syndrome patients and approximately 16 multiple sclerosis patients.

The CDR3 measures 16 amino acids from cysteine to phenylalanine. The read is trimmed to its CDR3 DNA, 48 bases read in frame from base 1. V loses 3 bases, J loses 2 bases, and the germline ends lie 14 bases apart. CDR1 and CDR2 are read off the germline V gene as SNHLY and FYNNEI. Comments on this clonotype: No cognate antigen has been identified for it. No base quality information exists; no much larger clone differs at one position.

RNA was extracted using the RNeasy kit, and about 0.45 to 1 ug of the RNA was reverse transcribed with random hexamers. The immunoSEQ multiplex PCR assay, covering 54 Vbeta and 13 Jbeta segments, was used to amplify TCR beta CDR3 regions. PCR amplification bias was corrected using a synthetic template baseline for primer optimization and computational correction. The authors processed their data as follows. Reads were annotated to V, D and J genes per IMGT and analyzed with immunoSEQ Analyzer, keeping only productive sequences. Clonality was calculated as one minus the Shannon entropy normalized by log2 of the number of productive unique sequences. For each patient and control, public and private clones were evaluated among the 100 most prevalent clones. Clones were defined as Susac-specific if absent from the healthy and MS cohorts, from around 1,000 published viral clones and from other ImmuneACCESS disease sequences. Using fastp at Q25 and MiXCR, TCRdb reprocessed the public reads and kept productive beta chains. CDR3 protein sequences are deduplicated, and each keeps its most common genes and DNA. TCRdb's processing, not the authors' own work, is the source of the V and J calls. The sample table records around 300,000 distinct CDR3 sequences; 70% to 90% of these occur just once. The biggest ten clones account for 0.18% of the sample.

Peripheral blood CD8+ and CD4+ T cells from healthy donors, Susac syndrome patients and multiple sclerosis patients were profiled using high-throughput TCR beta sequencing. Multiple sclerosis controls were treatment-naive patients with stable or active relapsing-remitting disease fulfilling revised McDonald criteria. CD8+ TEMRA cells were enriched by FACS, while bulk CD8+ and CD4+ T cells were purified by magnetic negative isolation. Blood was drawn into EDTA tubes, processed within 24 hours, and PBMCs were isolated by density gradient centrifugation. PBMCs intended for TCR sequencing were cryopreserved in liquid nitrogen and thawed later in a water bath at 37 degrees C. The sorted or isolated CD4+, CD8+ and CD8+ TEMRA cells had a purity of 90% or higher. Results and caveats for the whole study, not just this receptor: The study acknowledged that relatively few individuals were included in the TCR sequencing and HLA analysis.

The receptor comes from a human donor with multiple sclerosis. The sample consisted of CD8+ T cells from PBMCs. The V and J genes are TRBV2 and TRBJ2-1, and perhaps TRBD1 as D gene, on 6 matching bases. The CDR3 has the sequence CASSDGGQGPYNEQFF. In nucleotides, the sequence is TGTGCCAGCAGTGACGGCGGGCAGGGGCCCTACAATGAGCAGTTCTTC.